The present T cell receptor (beta chain) was sequenced within a study of blood T cell repertoires in COVID-19. Measured with immunoSEQ multiplex PCR; TCRdb has only the in-frame clones, and not every one. The sample lists 100,000 to 150,000 clones, over 75% occurring once. The specimen was peripheral blood. This TCR derives from a man younger than 45 with COVID-19, enrolled during active disease.

CDR3 in DNA: TGTGCCAGCAGCCTAGGGGGGGTAAGCGGGGCCTACAATGAGCAGTTCTTC. This translates into CASSLGGVSGAYNEQFF. The chain joins TRBV7-2 to TRBJ2-1, with TRBD2 as a possible D gene (7 bases). This CDR3 is 17 amino acids long. The ends were cut back, 5 bases at V and 2 bases at J, with 19 bases in the middle. Germline CDR1 reads SGHTA; CDR2 reads FQGNSA.